This TCR beta chain was found in a study of Ad26.COV2.S vaccination and SARS-CoV-2 variants. Study in general: Once or twice, 56 days apart, Ad26.COV2.S was delivered intramuscularly.

Germline loops: CDR1 SGHNT, CDR2 YYREEE (reference sequence). V lost 0 bases, J lost 1 base, and 8 bases lay in between. The CDR3 loop spans 15 amino acids. Note on this clone: The identical CDR3 is also encoded by other nucleotide sequences in the sample.

Treatment indicated: about 20 received Ad26.COV2.S at low or high dose, single or two shots; several received placebo; per-sample allocation not given. Sampling took place 63 days after the first vaccine or placebo injection. Libraries were prepared by immunoSEQ multiplex PCR; TCRdb keeps only in-frame clonotypes and omits some of them. The sample yields more than 300,000 clones, 85% to 90% seen once. This clonotype originated in a person aged 18-65 years who received the Ad26.COV2.S COVID-19 vaccine or a placebo. V is TRBV5-4 and J is TRBJ1-3; D call uncertain. The starting material was peripheral blood, obtained in a trial of Ad26.COV2.S vaccine versus placebo. The CDR3 sequence is CASSLVGTSGNTIYF. The CDR3 DNA sequence: TGTGCCAGCAGCTTGGTGGGAACTTCTGGAAACACCATATATTTT.